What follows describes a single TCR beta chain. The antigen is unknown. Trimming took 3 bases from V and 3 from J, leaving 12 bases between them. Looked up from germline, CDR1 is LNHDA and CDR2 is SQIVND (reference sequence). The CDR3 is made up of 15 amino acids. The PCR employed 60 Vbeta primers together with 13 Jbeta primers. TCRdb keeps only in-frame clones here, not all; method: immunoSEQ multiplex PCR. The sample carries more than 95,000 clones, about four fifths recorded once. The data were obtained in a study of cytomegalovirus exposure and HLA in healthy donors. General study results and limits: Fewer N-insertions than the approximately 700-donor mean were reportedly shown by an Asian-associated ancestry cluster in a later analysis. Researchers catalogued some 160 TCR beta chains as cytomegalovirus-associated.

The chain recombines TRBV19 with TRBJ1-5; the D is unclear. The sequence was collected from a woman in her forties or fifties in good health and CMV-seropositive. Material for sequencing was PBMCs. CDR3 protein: CASSIVPGINQPQHF. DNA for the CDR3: TGTGCCAGTAGTATCGTTCCAGGAATCAATCAGCCCCAGCATTTT.